The sequence of this T cell receptor beta chain was determined in a study of T cell responses to AZD1222 COVID-19 vaccine. Study findings and constraints: Clonal diversity was possibly underestimated, and the donors were mostly white British, with more females. Two AZD1222 administrations were followed by greater Spike-specific TCR breadth and depth. Only a handful of people who got AZD1222 tested seropositive at baseline.

Second doses that came at about 4 or about 12 weeks were put together. TCRdb's copy holds only in-frame clones and misses some; the assay was immunoSEQ multiplex PCR. The table lists about 110,000 clones, around 93% of them singletons. This CDR3 spans 16 amino acids. V lost 2 bases and J lost 5, with 15 bases in between. Germline V gives CDR1 MNHEY, CDR2 SMNVEV (reference sequence). About this clone: Antigen: not known.

This receptor was taken from an adult who received the AZD1222 COVID-19 vaccine. The specimen was peripheral blood, collected 28 days after the second AZD1222 dose. The chain uses TRBV27 and TRBJ2-2; no clear D gene. CDR3 protein: CASSLNMHPATGELFF. The DNA for the CDR3 is TGTGCCAGCAGTTTAAATATGCACCCAGCGACCGGGGAGCTGTTTTTT.